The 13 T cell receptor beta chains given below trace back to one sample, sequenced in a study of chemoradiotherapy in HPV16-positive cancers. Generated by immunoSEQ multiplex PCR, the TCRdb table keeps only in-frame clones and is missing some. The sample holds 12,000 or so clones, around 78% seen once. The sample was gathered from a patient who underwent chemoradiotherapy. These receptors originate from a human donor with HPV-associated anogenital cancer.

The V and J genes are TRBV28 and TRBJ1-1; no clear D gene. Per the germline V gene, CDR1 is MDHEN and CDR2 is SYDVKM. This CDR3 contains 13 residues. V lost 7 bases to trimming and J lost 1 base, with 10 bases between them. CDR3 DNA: TGTGCCAGCAACGGAGTCCCGAACACTGAAGCTTTCTTT. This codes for CASNGVPNTEAFF. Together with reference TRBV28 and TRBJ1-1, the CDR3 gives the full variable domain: DVKVTQSSRYLVKRTGEKVFLECVQDMDHENMFWYRQDPGLGLRLIYFSYDVKMKEKGDIPEGYSVSREKKERFSLILESASTNQTSMYLCASNGVPNTEAFFGQGTRLTVV.

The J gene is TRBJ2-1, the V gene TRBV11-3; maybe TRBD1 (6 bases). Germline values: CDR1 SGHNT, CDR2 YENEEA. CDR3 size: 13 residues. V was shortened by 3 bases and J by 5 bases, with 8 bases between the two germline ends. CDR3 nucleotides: TGTGCCAGCAGCTTCACAGGGAACAATGAGCAGTTCTTC. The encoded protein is CASSFTGNNEQFF.

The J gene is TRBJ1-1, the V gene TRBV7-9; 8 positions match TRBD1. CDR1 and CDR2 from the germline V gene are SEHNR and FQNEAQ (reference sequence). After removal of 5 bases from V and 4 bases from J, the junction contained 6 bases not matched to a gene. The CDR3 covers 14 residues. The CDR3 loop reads CASSLPGGVTEAFF. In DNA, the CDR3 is TGTGCCAGCAGCCTCCCAGGGGGCGTCACTGAAGCTTTCTTT. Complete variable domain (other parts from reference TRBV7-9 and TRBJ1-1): DTGVSQNPRHKITKRGQNVTFRCDPISEHNRLYWYRQTLGQGPEFLTYFQNEAQLEKSRLLSDRFSAERPKGSFSTLEIQRTEQGDSAMYLCASSLPGGVTEAFFGQGTRLTVV.

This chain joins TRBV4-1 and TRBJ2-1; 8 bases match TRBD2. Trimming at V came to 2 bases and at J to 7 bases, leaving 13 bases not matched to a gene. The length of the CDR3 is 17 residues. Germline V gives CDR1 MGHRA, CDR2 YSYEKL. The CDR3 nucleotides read TGCGCCAGCAGCCAACAGGATCTCGTGGCTAGCGGGAATGAGCAGTTCTTC. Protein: CASSQQDLVASGNEQFF.

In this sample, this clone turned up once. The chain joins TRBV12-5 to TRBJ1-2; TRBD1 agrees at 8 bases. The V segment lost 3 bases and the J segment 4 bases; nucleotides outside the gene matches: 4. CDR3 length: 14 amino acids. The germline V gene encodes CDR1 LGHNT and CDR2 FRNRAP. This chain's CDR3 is CASGFQGASYGYTF. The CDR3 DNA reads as TGTGCTAGTGGTTTTCAGGGGGCAAGCTATGGCTACACCTTC.

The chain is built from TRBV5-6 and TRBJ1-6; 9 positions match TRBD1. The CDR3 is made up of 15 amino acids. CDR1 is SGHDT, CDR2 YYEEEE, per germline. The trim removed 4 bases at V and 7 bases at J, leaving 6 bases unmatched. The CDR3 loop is CASSAQTGGNSPLHF. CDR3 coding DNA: TGTGCCAGCAGCGCACAGACAGGGGGGAATTCACCCCTCCACTTT. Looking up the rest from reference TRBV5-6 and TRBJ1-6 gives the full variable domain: DAGVTQSPTHLIKTRGQQVTLRCSPKSGHDTVSWYQQALGQGPQFIFQYYEEEERQRGNFPDRFSGHQFPNYSSELNVNALLLGDSALYLCASSAQTGGNSPLHFGNGTRLTVT.

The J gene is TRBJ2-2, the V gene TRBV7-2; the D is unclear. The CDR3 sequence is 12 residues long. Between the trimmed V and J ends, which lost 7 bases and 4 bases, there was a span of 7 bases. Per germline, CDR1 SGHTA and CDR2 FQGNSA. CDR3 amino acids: CASTWGTGELFF. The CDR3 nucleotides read TGTGCCAGCACCTGGGGCACCGGGGAGCTGTTTTTT.

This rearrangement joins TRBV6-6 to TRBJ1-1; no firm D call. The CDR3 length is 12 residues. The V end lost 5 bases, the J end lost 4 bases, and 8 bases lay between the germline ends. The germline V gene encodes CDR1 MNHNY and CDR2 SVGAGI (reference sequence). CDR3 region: CASSPVGTEAFF. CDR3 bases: TGTGCCAGCAGTCCCGTGGGCACTGAAGCTTTCTTT.

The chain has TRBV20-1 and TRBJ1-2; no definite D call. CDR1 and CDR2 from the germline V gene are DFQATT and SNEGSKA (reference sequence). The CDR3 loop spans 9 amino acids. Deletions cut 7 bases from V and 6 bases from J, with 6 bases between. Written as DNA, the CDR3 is TGCAGTGTTCCGGATGGCTACACCTTC. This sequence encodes CSVPDGYTF.

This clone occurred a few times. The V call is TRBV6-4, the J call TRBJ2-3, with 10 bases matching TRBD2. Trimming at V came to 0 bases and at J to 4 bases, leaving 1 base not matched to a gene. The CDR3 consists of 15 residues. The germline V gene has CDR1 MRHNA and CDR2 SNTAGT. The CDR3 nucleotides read TGTGCCAGCAGTGACTCTAGCGGGGGGCCAGATACGCAGTATTTT. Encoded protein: CASSDSSGGPDTQYF.

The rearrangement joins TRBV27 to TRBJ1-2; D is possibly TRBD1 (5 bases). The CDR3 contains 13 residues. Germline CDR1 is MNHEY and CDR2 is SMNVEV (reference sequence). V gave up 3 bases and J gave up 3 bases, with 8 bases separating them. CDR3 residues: CASSLGGDYGYTF. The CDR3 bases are TGTGCCAGCAGTTTGGGGGGGGACTATGGCTACACCTTC.

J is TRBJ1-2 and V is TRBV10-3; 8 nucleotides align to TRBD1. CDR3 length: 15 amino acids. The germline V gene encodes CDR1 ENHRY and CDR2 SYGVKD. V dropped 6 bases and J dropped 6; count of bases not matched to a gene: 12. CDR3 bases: TGTGCCATCAGGCGGGAGGACAGGGACACGAATGGCTACACCTTC. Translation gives CAIRREDRDTNGYTF.

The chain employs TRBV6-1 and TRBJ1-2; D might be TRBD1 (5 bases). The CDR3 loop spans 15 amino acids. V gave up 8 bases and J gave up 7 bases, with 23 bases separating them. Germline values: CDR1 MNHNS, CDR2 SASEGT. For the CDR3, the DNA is TGTGCCAGCCATTCCACCGACAGCTACTATGGTGGCTACACCTTC. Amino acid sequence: CASHSTDSYYGGYTF.